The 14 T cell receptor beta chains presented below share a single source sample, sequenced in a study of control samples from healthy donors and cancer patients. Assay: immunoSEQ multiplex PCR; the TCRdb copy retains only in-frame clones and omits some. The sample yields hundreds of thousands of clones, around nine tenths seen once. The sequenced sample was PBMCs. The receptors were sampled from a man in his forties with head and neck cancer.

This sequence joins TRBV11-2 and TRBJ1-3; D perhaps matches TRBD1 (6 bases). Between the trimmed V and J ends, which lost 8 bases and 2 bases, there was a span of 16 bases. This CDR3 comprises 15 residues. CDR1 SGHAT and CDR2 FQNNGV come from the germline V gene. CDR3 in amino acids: CASRRPGVTGNTIYF. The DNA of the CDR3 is TGTGCCAGCCGGCGACCAGGGGTAACTGGAAACACCATATATTTT.

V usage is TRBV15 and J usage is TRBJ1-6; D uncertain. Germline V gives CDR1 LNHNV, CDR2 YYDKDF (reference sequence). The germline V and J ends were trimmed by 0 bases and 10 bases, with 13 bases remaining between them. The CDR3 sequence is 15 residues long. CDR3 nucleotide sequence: TGTGCCACCAGCAGAGATGAGGGTTTAGGGTCACCCCTCCACTTT. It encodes CATSRDEGLGSPLHF.

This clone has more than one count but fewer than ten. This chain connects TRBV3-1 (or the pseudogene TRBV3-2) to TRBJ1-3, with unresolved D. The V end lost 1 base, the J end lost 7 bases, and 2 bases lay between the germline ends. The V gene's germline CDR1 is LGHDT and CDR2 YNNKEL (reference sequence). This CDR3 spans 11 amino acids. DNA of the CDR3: TGTGCCAGCAGCCAAGTTAACACCATATATTTT. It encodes CASSQVNTIYF.

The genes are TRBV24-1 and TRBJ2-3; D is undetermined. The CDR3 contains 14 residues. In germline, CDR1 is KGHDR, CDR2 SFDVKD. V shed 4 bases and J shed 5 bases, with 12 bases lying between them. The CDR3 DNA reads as TGTGCCACCAGTGACCCCGGGTTTGGAGATACGCAGTATTTT. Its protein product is CATSDPGFGDTQYF.

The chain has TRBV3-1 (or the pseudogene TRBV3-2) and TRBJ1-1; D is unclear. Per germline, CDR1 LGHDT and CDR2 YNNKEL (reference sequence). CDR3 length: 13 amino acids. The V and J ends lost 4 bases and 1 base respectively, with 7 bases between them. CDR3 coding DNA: TGTGCCAGCAGCCCTCCGGGGAACACTGAAGCTTTCTTT. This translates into CASSPPGNTEAFF.

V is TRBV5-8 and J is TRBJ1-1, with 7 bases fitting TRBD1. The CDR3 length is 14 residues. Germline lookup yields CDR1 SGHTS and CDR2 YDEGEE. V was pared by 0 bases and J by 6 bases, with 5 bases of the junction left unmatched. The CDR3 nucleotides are TGTGCCAGCAGCTTGGGTCGACAGGGAGCTGAAGCTTTCTTT. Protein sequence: CASSLGRQGAEAFF.

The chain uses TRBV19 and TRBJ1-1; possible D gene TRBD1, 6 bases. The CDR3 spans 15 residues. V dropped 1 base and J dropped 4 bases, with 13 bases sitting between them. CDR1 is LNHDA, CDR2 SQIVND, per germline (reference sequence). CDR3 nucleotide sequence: TGTGCCAGTAGTATAGCACAGGGTTATCTCACTGAAGCTTTCTTT. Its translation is CASSIAQGYLTEAFF.

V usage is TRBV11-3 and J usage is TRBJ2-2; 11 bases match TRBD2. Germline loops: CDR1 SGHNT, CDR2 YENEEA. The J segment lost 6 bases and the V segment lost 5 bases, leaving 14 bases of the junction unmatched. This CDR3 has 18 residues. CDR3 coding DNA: TGTGCCAGCAGCCCCGACCCGCCTCTAGCGGGGGGTCCCGGGGAGCTGTTTTTT. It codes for CASSPDPPLAGGPGELFF.

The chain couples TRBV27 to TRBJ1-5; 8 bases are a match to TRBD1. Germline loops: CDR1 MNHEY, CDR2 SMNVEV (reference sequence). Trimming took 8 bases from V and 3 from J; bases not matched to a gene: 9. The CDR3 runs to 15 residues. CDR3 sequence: CASGLTGGPNQPQHF. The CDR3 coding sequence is TGTGCCAGCGGCCTAACAGGGGGTCCCAATCAGCCCCAGCATTTT.

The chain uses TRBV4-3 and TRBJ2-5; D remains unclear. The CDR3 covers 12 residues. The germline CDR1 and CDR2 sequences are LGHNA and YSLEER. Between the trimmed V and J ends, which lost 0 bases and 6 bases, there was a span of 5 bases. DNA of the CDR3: TGCGCCAGCAGCCAAGATTCGCAGACCCAGTACTTC. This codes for CASSQDSQTQYF.

The CDR3 protein is CASSVESGSSSYEQYF. The CDR3 nucleotides are TGTGCCAGCAGCGTAGAAAGTGGGTCCTCTTCCTACGAGCAGTACTTC. This chain connects TRBV9 to TRBJ2-7; D gene unclear. Germline-derived CDR1 and CDR2 are SGDLS and YYNGEE. V lost 0 bases to trimming and J lost 1 base, with 14 bases between them. The CDR3 is made up of 16 amino acids.

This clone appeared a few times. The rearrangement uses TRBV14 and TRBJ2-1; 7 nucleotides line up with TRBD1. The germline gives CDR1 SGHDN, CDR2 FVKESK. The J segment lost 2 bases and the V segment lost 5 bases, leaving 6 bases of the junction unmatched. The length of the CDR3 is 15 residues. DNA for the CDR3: TGTGCCAGCAGCGATGGACAGGTAACCTACAATGAGCAGTTCTTC. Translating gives CASSDGQVTYNEQFF.

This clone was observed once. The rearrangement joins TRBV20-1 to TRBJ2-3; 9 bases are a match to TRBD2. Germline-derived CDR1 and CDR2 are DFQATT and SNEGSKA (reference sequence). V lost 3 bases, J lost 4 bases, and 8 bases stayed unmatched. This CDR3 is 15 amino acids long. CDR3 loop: CSASRVAGDSDTQYF. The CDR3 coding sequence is TGCAGTGCTAGTAGGGTAGCGGGAGATTCAGATACGCAGTATTTT.

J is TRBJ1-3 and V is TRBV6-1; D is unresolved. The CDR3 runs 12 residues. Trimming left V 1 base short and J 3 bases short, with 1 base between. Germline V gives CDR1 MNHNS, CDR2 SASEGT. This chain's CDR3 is CASSEGGNTIYF. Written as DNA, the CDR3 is TGTGCCAGCAGTGAAGGTGGAAACACCATATATTTT.